This T cell receptor (beta chain) came from a study of metastatic and nonmetastatic thyroid tumors (dated by TCRdb to the early 2020s). Describing the broader study: For patients with malignant and with benign thyroid disease, the researchers compared repertoires between peripheral blood samples and tumor or nodule tissue samples.

This clone was detected ten times or more. This clone's antigen is unknown. No much larger clone is present one base from it, and per-base qualities are unavailable. None of the patients had been given any treatment before thyroid surgery. The study retrospectively analysed patient clinical samples collected from the early 2010s to the late 2010s using T-cell receptor beta sequencing. Results and caveats for the whole study, not just this receptor: In both blood and tumor samples, malignant tumors were reported to have significantly higher TCR beta diversity than benign nodules.

CDR1 and CDR2 are drawn from the germline V gene (reference sequence): GTSNPN, SVGIG. Relative to germline, V is 8 bases shorter and J is 6 bases shorter, with 13 bases between their ends. The cysteine opens and the phenylalanine closes a CDR3 of 12 amino acids. Kept here is only the CDR3 DNA, which spans 36 bases and is read in frame from base 1. The library came from PCR. The instrument was an Illumina HiSeq 4000. The TCR beta-chain CDR3 region of each patient was profiled by high-throughput sequencing. In the original analysis: A classifier to discriminate distant-metastatic papillary thyroid cancer patients was built from CDR3 differences across clinicopathological groups. The Shannon index was used to assess repertoire diversity, and the Morisita-Horn index was used to assess tumor-blood repertoire similarity. TCRdb reanalyzed the raw reads on its own, using fastp at Q25 for trimming and MiXCR for clone calling, and kept in-frame beta chains. These V and J calls are TCRdb output, not the study's own analysis. The sample data list 40,000 to 55,000 clones, and about a sixth of these were observed just once. The top ten clonotypes cover 3% of the sample.

Sequenced sample: blood. The chain is encoded by TRBV30 joined to TRBJ2-2, with the identity of the D gene unclear. The receptor was derived from a female donor with papillary thyroid cancer or a benign thyroid nodule (not recorded which). Some clones in this sample may be carry-over from other donors' samples. The sequenced DNA is TGTGCCGCGCAGGAGTACGCCGGGGAGCTGTTTTTT. The resulting protein is CAAQEYAGELFF.